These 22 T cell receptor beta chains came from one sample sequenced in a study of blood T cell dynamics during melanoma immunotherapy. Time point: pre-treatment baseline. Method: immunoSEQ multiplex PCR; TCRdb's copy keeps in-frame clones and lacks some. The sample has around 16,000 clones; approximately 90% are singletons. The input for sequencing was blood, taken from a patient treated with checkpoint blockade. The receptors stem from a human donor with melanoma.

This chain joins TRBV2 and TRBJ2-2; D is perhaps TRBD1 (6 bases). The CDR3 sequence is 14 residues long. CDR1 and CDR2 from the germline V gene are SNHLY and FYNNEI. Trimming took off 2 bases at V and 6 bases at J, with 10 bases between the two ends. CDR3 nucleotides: TGTGCCAGCAGTGAAATTGGGGGCCCCGGGGAGCTGTTTTTT. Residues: CASSEIGGPGELFF.

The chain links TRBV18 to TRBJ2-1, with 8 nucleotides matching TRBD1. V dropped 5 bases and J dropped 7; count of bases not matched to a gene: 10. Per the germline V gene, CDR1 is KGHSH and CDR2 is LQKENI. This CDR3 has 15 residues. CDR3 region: CASSTGTGGLNEQFF. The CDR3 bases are TGTGCCAGCTCAACCGGGACAGGCGGGCTAAATGAGCAGTTCTTC.

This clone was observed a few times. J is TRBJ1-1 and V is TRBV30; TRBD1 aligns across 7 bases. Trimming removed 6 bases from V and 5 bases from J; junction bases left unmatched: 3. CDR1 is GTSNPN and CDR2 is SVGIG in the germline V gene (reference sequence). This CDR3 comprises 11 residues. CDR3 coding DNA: TGTGCCTGTGACAGGGTGACTGAAGCTTTCTTT. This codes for CACDRVTEAFF. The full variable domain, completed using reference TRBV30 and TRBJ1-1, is SQTIHQWPATLVQPVGSPLSLECTVEGTSNPNLYWYRQAAGRGLQLLFYSVGIGQISSEVPQNLSASRPQDRQFILSSKKLLLSDSGFYLCACDRVTEAFFGQGTRLTVV.

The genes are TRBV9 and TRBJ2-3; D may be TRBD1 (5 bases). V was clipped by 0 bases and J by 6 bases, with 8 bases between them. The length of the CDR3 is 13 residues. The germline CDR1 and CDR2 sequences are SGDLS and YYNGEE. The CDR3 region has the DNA TGTGCCAGCAGCGTAGCTACAGGTGATACGCAGTATTTT. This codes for CASSVATGDTQYF. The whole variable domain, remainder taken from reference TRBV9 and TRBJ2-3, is DSGVTQTPKHLITATGQRVTLRCSPRSGDLSVYWYQQSLDQGLQFLIQYYNGEERAKGNILERFSAQQFPDLHSELNLSSLELGDSALYFCASSVATGDTQYFGPGTRLTVL.

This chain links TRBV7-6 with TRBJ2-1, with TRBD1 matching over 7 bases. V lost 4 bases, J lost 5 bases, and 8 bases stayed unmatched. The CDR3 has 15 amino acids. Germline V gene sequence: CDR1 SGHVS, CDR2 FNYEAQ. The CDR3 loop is CASSYGDSLNNEQFF. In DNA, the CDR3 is TGTGCCAGCAGCTATGGGGACAGTTTAAACAATGAGCAGTTCTTC.

For the CDR3, the DNA is TGTGCCAGCAGTGGGGGGCGAGCCAAAAACATTCAGTACTTC. Its translation is CASSGGRAKNIQYF. The chain uses TRBV6-5 and TRBJ2-4; D may be TRBD1 or TRBD2 (6 bases each). Germline values: CDR1 MNHEY, CDR2 SVGAGI. Trimming cost V 5 bases and J 0 bases, with 8 bases left between them. The CDR3 sequence is 14 residues long.

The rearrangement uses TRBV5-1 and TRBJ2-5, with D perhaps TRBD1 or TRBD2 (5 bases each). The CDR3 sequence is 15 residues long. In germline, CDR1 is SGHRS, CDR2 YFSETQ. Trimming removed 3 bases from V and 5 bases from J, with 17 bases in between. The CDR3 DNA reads TGCGCCAGCAGCTCGAATACCGGGGCCCGGGAGACCCAGTACTTC. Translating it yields CASSSNTGARETQYF.

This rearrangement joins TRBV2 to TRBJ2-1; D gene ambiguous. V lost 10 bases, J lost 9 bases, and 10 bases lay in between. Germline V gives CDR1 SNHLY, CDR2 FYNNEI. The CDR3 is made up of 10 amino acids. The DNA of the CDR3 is TGTGCCACCTCCGGTGGTGAGCAGTTCTTC. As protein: CATSGGEQFF.

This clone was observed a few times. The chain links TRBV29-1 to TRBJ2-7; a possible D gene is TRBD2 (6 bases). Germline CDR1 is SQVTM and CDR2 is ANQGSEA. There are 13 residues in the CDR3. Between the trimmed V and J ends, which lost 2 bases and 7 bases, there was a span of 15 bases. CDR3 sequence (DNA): TGCAGCGTTGAAAATGGGGGGACTCGGGAGCAGTACTTC. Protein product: CSVENGGTREQYF.

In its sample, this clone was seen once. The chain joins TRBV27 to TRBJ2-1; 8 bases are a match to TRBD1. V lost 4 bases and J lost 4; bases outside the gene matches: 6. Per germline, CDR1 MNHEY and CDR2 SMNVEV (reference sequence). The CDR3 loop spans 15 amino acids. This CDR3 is CASSSLNRGYNEQFF. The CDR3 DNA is TGTGCCAGCAGTTCATTGAACAGGGGGTACAATGAGCAGTTCTTC.

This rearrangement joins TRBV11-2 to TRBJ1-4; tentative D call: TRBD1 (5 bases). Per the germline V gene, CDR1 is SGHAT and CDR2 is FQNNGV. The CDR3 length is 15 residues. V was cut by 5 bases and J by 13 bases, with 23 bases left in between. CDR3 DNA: TGTGCCAGCAGCCTCCAAGGAGGGGCCCGCGGTAGACTGTTTTTT. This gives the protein CASSLQGGARGRLFF.

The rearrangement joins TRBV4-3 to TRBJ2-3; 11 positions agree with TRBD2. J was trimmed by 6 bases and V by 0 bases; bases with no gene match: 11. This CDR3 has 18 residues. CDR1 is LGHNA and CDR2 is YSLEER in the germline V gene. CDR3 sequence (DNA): TGCGCCAGCAGCCAAGATTTTATTTGGGCTAGCGGGGGGGATACGCAGTATTTT. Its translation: CASSQDFIWASGGDTQYF.

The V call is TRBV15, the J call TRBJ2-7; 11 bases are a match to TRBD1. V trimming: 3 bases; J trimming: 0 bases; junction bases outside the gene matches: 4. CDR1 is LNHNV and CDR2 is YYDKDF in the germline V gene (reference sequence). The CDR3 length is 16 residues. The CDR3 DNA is TGTGCCACCAGCAGCAGCGGGACAGGGGGCTCCTACGAGCAGTACTTC. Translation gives CATSSSGTGGSYEQYF.

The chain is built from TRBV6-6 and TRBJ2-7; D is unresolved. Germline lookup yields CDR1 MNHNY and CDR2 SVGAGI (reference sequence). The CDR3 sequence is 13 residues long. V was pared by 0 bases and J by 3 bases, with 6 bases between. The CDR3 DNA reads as TGTGCCAGCAGTTACTCAAGGAGCTACGAGCAGTACTTC. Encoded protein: CASSYSRSYEQYF.

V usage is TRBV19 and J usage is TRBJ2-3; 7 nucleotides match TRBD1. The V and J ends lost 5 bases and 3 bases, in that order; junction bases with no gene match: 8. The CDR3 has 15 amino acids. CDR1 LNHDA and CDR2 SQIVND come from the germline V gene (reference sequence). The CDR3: CASSPDDRATDTQYF. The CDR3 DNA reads TGTGCCAGTAGTCCGGACGACAGGGCGACAGATACGCAGTATTTT.

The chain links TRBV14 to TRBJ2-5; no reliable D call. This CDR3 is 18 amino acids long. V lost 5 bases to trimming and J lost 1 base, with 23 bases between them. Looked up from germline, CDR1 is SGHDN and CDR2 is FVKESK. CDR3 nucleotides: TGTGCCAGCAGCGACCCCCCTAGGCGGAAGAGGACCCAAGAGACCCAGTACTTC. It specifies CASSDPPRRKRTQETQYF.

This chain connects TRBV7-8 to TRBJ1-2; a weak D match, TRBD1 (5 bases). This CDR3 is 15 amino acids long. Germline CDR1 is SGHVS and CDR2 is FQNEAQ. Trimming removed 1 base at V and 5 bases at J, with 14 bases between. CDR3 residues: CASSLETAGIYGYTF. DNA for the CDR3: TGTGCCAGCAGCTTAGAGACTGCAGGGATTTATGGCTACACCTTC.

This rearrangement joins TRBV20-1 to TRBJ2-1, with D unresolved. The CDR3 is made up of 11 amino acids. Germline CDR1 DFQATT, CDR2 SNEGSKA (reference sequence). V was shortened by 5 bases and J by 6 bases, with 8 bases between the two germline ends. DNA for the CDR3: TGCAGTGCTGAGGCTACCAATGAGCAGTTCTTC. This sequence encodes CSAEATNEQFF.

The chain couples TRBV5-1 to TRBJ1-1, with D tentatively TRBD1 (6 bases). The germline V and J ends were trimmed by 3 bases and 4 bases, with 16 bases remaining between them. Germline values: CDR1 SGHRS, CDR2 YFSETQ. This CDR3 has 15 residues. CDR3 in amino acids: CASSSQGIQATEAFF. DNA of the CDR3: TGCGCCAGCAGCTCACAGGGTATCCAGGCCACTGAAGCTTTCTTT.

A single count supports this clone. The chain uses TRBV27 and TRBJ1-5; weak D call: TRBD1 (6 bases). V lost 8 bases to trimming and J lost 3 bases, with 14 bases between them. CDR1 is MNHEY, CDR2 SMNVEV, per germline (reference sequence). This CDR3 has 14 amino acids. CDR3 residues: CASSDSSPNQPQHF. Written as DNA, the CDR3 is TGTGCCAGCTCGGACAGTTCGCCCAATCAGCCCCAGCATTTT.

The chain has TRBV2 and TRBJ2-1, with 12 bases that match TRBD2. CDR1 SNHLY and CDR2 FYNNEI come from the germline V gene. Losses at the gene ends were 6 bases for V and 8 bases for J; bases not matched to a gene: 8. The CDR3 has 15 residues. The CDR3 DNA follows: TGTGCCAGCAGCCGGCTAGCGGGGGGGCGGGATGAGCAGTTCTTC. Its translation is CASSRLAGGRDEQFF. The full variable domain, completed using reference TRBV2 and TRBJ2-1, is EPEVTQTPSHQVTQMGQEVILRCVPISNHLYFYWYRQILGQKVEFLVSFYNNEISEKSEIFDDQFSVERPDGSNFTLKIRSTKLEDSAMYFCASSRLAGGRDEQFFGPGTRLTVL.

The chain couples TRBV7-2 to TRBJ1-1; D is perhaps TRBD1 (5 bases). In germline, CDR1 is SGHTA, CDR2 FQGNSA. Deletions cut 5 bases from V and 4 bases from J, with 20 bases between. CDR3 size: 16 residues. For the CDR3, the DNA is TGTGCCAGCAGCGCACAACCGGGACTCGAGGGCACTGAAGCTTTCTTT. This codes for CASSAQPGLEGTEAFF.